The next 14 T cell receptor beta chains were all read from a single sample in a study of cytomegalovirus exposure and HLA in healthy donors (dated by TCRdb to 2016 to 2017). Library prep was done by the immunoSEQ multiplex PCR assay. TCRdb's version of the immuneACCESS table is confined to in-frame rearrangements and falls short of the full clone set. An unresolved V gene accounts for under half of the shortfall where checked; the remainder is of unknown origin. The table for this sample lists about 400,000 clones; approximately 90% of them were counted only once. 0.83% of the sample comes from the top ten. The sample taken for sequencing was PBMCs. The receptors come from a woman between 18 and 30 years old in good health and CMV-seronegative.

The gene calls are TRBV5-4 and TRBJ1-1; D uncertain. This CDR3 contains 15 residues. V lost 1 base, J lost 0 bases, and 10 bases lay in between. The germline CDR1 and CDR2 sequences are SGHNT and YYREEE (reference sequence). In DNA form, the CDR3 reads TGTGCCAGCAGCTTGCGAACAGAGCTGAACACTGAAGCTTTCTTT. Its translation: CASSLRTELNTEAFF.

This chain links TRBV29-1 with TRBJ2-2; D unresolved. The V gene lost 5 bases and the J gene lost 2 bases, with 9 bases spanning the gap. The CDR3 consists of 13 residues. The germline CDR1 and CDR2 sequences are SQVTM and ANQGSEA. CDR3 in DNA: TGCAGCGTTCAAGTGACTAACACCGGGGAGCTGTTTTTT. Translated, it gives CSVQVTNTGELFF.

The gene calls are TRBV6-4 and TRBJ2-1; 9 bases are shared with TRBD1. Unmatched junction bases numbered 10, after V lost 2 bases and J lost 8 bases. Germline assignment: CDR1 MRHNA and CDR2 SNTAGT. The CDR3 totals 16 residues. CDR3 coding DNA: TGTGCCAGCAGTGACGGTCTGGGACAGGGCGACGATGAGCAGTTCTTC. Residues: CASSDGLGQGDDEQFF.

The rearrangement uses TRBV18 and TRBJ1-1, with no clear D. The germline CDR1 and CDR2 sequences are KGHSH and LQKENI. V lost 6 bases and J lost 0, with 11 bases in between. This CDR3 spans 14 amino acids. The CDR3 here is CASSPPTVNTEAFF. Written as DNA, the CDR3 is TGTGCCAGCTCGCCGCCCACAGTGAACACTGAAGCTTTCTTT.

V usage is TRBV14 and J usage is TRBJ2-1, with 10 bases matching TRBD2. The CDR3 spans 22 residues. Germline assignment: CDR1 SGHDN and CDR2 FVKESK. Trimming cost V 0 bases and J 0 bases; bases outside gene matches: 17. For the CDR3, the DNA is TGTGCCAGCAGCCAAGATGGTGGTAGATGGCTAGCGGGAGCACACTCCTACAATGAGCAGTTCTTC. It translates to CASSQDGGRWLAGAHSYNEQFF.

The chain carries TRBV30 and TRBJ2-7; D perhaps matches TRBD2 (6 bases). V was shortened by 4 bases and J by 3 bases, with 19 bases between the two germline ends. CDR1 is GTSNPN, CDR2 SVGIG, per germline (reference sequence). This CDR3 is 15 amino acids long. The CDR3 bases are TGTGCCTGGATGGTTCCCGGGACTCCCAACTACGAGCAGTACTTC. Translated, it gives CAWMVPGTPNYEQYF.

The rearrangement uses TRBV2 and TRBJ1-2; D unresolved. The CDR3 is made up of 17 amino acids. Trimming pared 8 bases from V and 1 base from J, leaving 23 bases between. Germline V gene lookup returns CDR1 SNHLY and CDR2 FYNNEI. The chain's CDR3 is CASQDVVASGINYGYTF. The CDR3 coding sequence is TGTGCCAGCCAGGATGTGGTAGCTTCGGGAATTAACTATGGCTACACCTTC.

This chain joins TRBV28 and TRBJ1-5; maybe TRBD1 (5 bases). This CDR3 is built from 14 residues. Germline lookup yields CDR1 MDHEN and CDR2 SYDVKM. V lost 5 bases, J lost 2 bases, and 10 bases lay in between. The CDR3 is CASSPRQRNQPQHF. The CDR3, as DNA: TGTGCCAGCAGTCCTCGACAGCGCAATCAGCCCCAGCATTTT. Supplemented by reference TRBV28 and TRBJ1-5, the full variable domain reads DVKVTQSSRYLVKRTGEKVFLECVQDMDHENMFWYRQDPGLGLRLIYFSYDVKMKEKGDIPEGYSVSREKKERFSLILESASTNQTSMYLCASSPRQRNQPQHFGDGTRLSIL.

CDR3 DNA: TGTGCCAGCAGAGACGGGACACTTGCCTACAATGAGCAGTTCTTC. Protein product: CASRDGTLAYNEQFF. The chain couples TRBV5-4 to TRBJ2-1; tentative D call: TRBD1 (6 bases). Deletions cut 5 bases from V and 2 bases from J, with 14 bases between. This CDR3 is built from 15 residues. CDR1 is SGHNT and CDR2 is YYREEE in the germline V gene (reference sequence).

V usage is TRBV13 and J usage is TRBJ2-4; possibly TRBD2 for D (7 bases). The CDR3 covers 14 residues. V shed 3 bases and J shed 5 bases, with 11 bases lying between them. Germline V gene sequence: CDR1 PRHDT, CDR2 FYEKMQ (reference sequence). This CDR3 reads CASSFRGGENIQYF. CDR3 in DNA: TGTGCCAGCAGCTTCCGAGGGGGGGAAAACATTCAGTACTTC.

The chain combines TRBV19 with TRBJ2-1; D not resolved. The CDR3 loop spans 12 amino acids. From germline, CDR1 is LNHDA and CDR2 SQIVND (reference sequence). V dropped 3 bases and J dropped 7 bases, with 7 bases sitting between them. CDR3 DNA sequence: TGTGCCAGTAGTATTCACTTGAATGAGCAGTTCTTC. Translated: CASSIHLNEQFF.

V and J are TRBV9 and TRBJ2-7, with 13 positions matching TRBD2. V lost 3 bases, J lost 5 bases, and 5 bases stayed unmatched. The CDR3 totals 15 residues. Per germline, CDR1 SGDLS and CDR2 YYNGEE. The CDR3 spells CASSGTSGGADEQYF. CDR3 coding DNA: TGTGCCAGCAGCGGTACTAGCGGGGGGGCCGACGAGCAGTACTTC.

The chain uses TRBV6-5 and TRBJ2-1; maybe TRBD1 (6 bases). The CDR3 sequence is 15 residues long. In germline, CDR1 is MNHEY, CDR2 SVGAGI. Trimming removed 6 bases at V and 1 base at J, with 13 bases between. The CDR3 region has the DNA TGTGCCAGCAGCTCTCGGACAGTGTCCTACAATGAGCAGTTCTTC. Amino acid sequence: CASSSRTVSYNEQFF.

The V and J genes are TRBV28 and TRBJ2-5; D is ambiguous. Germline lookup yields CDR1 MDHEN and CDR2 SYDVKM. V was trimmed by 3 bases and J by 3 bases, leaving 11 bases between them. The length of the CDR3 is 14 residues. CDR3 bases: TGTGCCAGCAGTTTGGGTACTCTAGAAGAGACCCAGTACTTC. It yields the protein CASSLGTLEETQYF.